This T cell receptor (beta chain) derives from a study of T cells in localized non-small cell lung cancer. TCRdb's table, derived via immunoSEQ multiplex PCR, lists solely in-frame clones and lacks some. The sample has 65,000 to 95,000 clones, roughly 75% seen once; the top ten hold approximately 21%. V lost 5 bases to trimming and J lost 6 bases; unmatched junction nucleotides: 11. There are 15 residues in the CDR3. The germline V gene has CDR1 PRHDT and CDR2 FYEKMQ (reference sequence). The sequence came from a man aged 40 to 69 with stage II squamous cell lung carcinoma. V is TRBV13 and J is TRBJ2-3; 7 positions match TRBD1. Sequencing used PBMCs, obtained before any cancer treatment. This CDR3 reads CASSPREGAYDTQYF. The CDR3 nucleotides read TGTGCCAGCAGCCCCCGCGAGGGGGCCTATGATACGCAGTATTTT.